The sequence of this TCR beta chain was determined in a study of blood T cell repertoires in COVID-19. Germline CDR1 SGHNT, CDR2 YYREEE (reference sequence). CDR3 length: 12 residues. With 3 bases removed from V and 10 bases from J, the gap between germline ends came to 11 bases. Per the original data handling: Researchers report that nucleated cell counts were estimated from reference gene primer amplification. Sequencing was performed with immunoSEQ multiplex PCR; in TCRdb, only in-frame clones are kept and a portion is missing. V and J calls and clone size are given by that table; D and trimming were obtained from the DNA. The table shows about 440,000 clones, with more than 70% occurring only once.

This sequence was found in a woman aged 45-60 years with COVID-19, enrolled during active disease. Sequencing was done on a sample of peripheral blood. The chain carries TRBV5-4 and TRBJ2-1; D call uncertain. CDR3 amino acids: CASSSPGAEQFF. The CDR3 bases are TGTGCCAGCAGCTCGCCAGGTGCCGAGCAGTTCTTC.